This is a list of T cell receptor beta chains from one sample in a study of CD8 T cells in ankylosing spondylitis. Each CDR3 protein is one row after TCRdb ran MiXCR on the 5' RACE reads. This table has about 170,000 distinct CDR3 sequences, approximately 20% appearing once. The specimen was blood, either unsorted or a sorted T cell fraction (not recorded which). The source of these receptors is a male donor with ankylosing spondylitis or in good health (not recorded which). CDR3s include the opening cysteine and the closing phenylalanine or tryptophan. A D gene is named only where the DNA matches it firmly. Rows give clone size only sometimes, using once, few, many, or a class for an expanded clone.

clone size	V gene	D gene	J gene	CDR3 protein	CDR3 DNA
few	TRBV20-1	-	TRBJ1-2	CSARDGRPGYTF	TGCAGTGCTAGAGATGGTCGACCCGGCTACACCTTC
few	TRBV5-1	TRBD2	TRBJ2-1	CASSLTASGSGVHEQFF	TGCGCCAGCAGCTTGACGGCTAGCGGGAGTGGGGTACATGAGCAGTTCTTC
once	TRBV12-3/TRBV12-4	TRBD2	TRBJ2-3	CASSRGTSGYDTQYF	TGTGCCAGCAGTCGCGGGACTAGCGGTTACGATACGCAGTATTTT
few	TRBV6-5	-	TRBJ1-3	CASSYSTWDPGNTIYF	TGTGCCAGCAGTTACTCGACGTGGGACCCTGGAAACACCATATATTTT
-	TRBV20-1	TRBD1	TRBJ1-1	CSASGQGASEAFF	TGCAGTGCTAGCGGACAGGGGGCTAGTGAAGCTTTCTTT
-	TRBV12-3/TRBV12-4	TRBD1	TRBJ1-2	CASSSGQGVYGYTF	TGTGCCAGCAGTTCGGGACAGGGTGTCTATGGCTACACCTTC
many	TRBV5-6	-	TRBJ1-1	CASSYHTEAFF	TGTGCCAGCAGCTACCACACTGAAGCTTTCTTT
many	TRBV20-1	-	TRBJ2-7	CSAPVPGRREQYF	TGCAGTGCCCCGGTTCCAGGGCGGCGCGAGCAGTACTTC
many	TRBV10-3	-	TRBJ2-5	CAISVVGETQYF	TGTGCCATCAGTGTTGTGGGGGAGACCCAGTACTTC
many	TRBV5-1	-	TRBJ2-1	CASSLGGFFTYNEQFF	TGCGCCAGCAGCTTAGGGGGTTTTTTTACCTACAATGAGCAGTTCTTC
-	TRBV27	TRBD2	TRBJ2-5	CASSPTTGTSLQETQYF	TGTGCCAGCAGTCCTACGACCGGGACTAGTCTCCAAGAGACCCAGTACTTC
many	TRBV6-5	-	TRBJ2-2	CASSYSRGTGELFF	TGTGCCAGCAGTTACTCGAGGGGCACCGGGGAGCTGTTTTTT
-	TRBV11-2	TRBD1	TRBJ2-2	CASSTRDRGGELFF	TGTGCCAGCAGCACCCGGGACAGGGGCGGGGAGCTGTTTTTT
many	TRBV29-1	TRBD2	TRBJ2-7	CSVNIAGGGYEQYF	TGCAGCGTTAACATAGCGGGAGGAGGGTACGAGCAGTACTTC
many	TRBV9	-	TRBJ2-5	CASSVASQETQYF	TGTGCCAGCAGCGTAGCCAGTCAAGAGACCCAGTACTTC
-	TRBV10-3	TRBD2	TRBJ2-3	CAISKLAGTDTQYF	TGTGCCATCAGTAAACTAGCGGGAACAGATACGCAGTATTTT
-	TRBV29-1	-	TRBJ1-1	CSVGEAGTEAFF	TGCAGCGTTGGGGAGGCGGGCACTGAAGCTTTCTTT
-	TRBV13	-	TRBJ2-7	CASSFLRSSYEQYF	TGTGCCAGCAGCTTTCTACGTAGCTCCTACGAGCAGTACTTC
many	TRBV11-2	TRBD2	TRBJ2-3	CASSFLTSGTDTQYF	TGTGCCAGCAGCTTCTTGACTAGCGGCACAGATACGCAGTATTTT
-	TRBV28	-	TRBJ2-3	CASSLVSPDTQYF	TGTGCCAGCAGCTTAGTCAGCCCCGATACGCAGTATTTT
-	TRBV12-3/TRBV12-4	TRBD2	TRBJ2-3	CASSLRREGPDTQYF	TGTGCCAGCAGTTTACGGCGGGAGGGCCCAGATACGCAGTATTTT
few	TRBV5-1	-	TRBJ1-4	CASSSFTRAEGEKLFF	TGCGCCAGCAGCTCCTTCACCCGGGCCGAGGGAGAAAAACTGTTTTTT
many	TRBV29-1	TRBD1	TRBJ1-1	CSGRGQGAYTEAFF	TGCAGCGGGCGGGGACAGGGGGCTTACACTGAAGCTTTCTTT
many	TRBV2	-	TRBJ2-7	CASSPAYEQYF	TGTGCCAGCAGCCCAGCCTACGAGCAGTACTTC
many	TRBV20-1	-	TRBJ2-2	CSARDLDTGELFF	TGCAGTGCTAGAGATCTGGACACCGGGGAGCTGTTTTTT
many	TRBV4-2	TRBD1	TRBJ2-7	CASSRLGQGSRSSYEQYF	TGTGCCAGCAGCCGCCTCGGACAGGGCTCGCGATCGTCCTACGAGCAGTACTTC
many	TRBV24-1	TRBD1	TRBJ2-2	CATSDPGTGETGELFF	TGTGCCACCAGTGACCCCGGGACAGGGGAAACCGGGGAGCTGTTTTTT
many	TRBV4-2	-	TRBJ2-2	CASSQAELARTGELFF	TGTGCCAGCAGCCAAGCCGAACTAGCTAGGACCGGGGAGCTGTTTTTT
many	TRBV20-1	TRBD2	TRBJ2-1	CSASTSGSYNEQFF	TGCAGTGCTAGTACTAGCGGCTCCTACAATGAGCAGTTCTTC
few	TRBV12-3/TRBV12-4	TRBD1	TRBJ2-1	CASSPDRVRFF	TGTGCCAGCAGTCCGGACAGGGTTCGATTCTTC
-	TRBV3-1	TRBD2	TRBJ2-1	CASGLAGGPRSYNEQFF	TGTGCCAGCGGCCTAGCGGGAGGGCCTCGGAGTTACAATGAGCAGTTCTTC
-	TRBV6-1	-	TRBJ2-1	CAGGGRDYNEQFF	TGTGCCGGGGGCGGGCGGGACTACAATGAGCAGTTCTTC
once	TRBV10-3	-	TRBJ1-1	CAISELDTNTEAFF	TGTGCCATCAGTGAGCTGGACACGAACACTGAAGCTTTCTTT
-	TRBV5-1	TRBD1	TRBJ1-2	CASSMQGADYGYTF	TGCGCCAGCAGCATGCAGGGGGCGGACTATGGCTACACCTTC
-	TRBV9	TRBD1	TRBJ2-3	CASSAYTGGSDTQYF	TGTGCCAGCAGCGCCTACACAGGGGGCTCGGATACGCAGTATTTT
few	TRBV30	TRBD2	TRBJ2-3	CAWSAGLATDTQYF	TGTGCCTGGAGTGCGGGACTAGCAACAGATACGCAGTATTTT
many	TRBV5-1	TRBD1	TRBJ1-1	CASSSDRVGNTEAFF	TGCGCCAGCAGCTCGGACAGGGTCGGGAACACTGAAGCTTTCTTT
many	TRBV18	TRBD1	TRBJ1-2	CASSRTGSEGYTF	TGTGCCAGCTCACGGACAGGATCGGAAGGCTACACCTTC
few	TRBV6-5	-	TRBJ1-1	CASSGTGNEAFF	TGTGCCAGCAGTGGTACAGGGAATGAAGCTTTCTTT
-	TRBV6-5	-	TRBJ2-6	CASSYGSKWANVLTF	TGTGCCAGCAGTTATGGATCGAAGTGGGCCAACGTCCTGACTTTC
-	TRBV5-1	-	TRBJ1-5	CASSLVGGRGNQPQHF	TGCGCCAGCAGCTTGGTTGGGGGCAGAGGGAATCAGCCCCAGCATTTT
many	TRBV5-1	-	TRBJ1-4	CASSRDTNEKLFF	TGCGCCAGCAGCCGGGACACCAATGAAAAACTGTTTTTT
many	TRBV20-1	-	TRBJ2-1	CSVFQALYNEQFF	TGCAGTGTCTTCCAGGCACTCTACAATGAGCAGTTCTTC
many	TRBV5-5	-	TRBJ2-1	CASSPWAENEQFF	TGTGCCAGCAGCCCCTGGGCTGAGAATGAGCAGTTCTTC